One sample yielded the 18 T cell receptor beta chains listed below, sequenced in a study of Ad26.COV2.S vaccination and SARS-CoV-2 variants. Described treatment: around 19 received Ad26.COV2.S at low or high dose, single or two shots; a few received placebo; per-sample allocation not given. Specimens were obtained on day 63 following the first vaccine or placebo injection. Here immunoSEQ multiplex PCR was the method, and the copy in TCRdb shows in-frame clones only, minus some. The data hold about 350,000 clones, with 75% to 90% observed a single time. Sample: peripheral blood, taken in a trial of Ad26.COV2.S vaccine versus placebo. The source is a person aged 18-60 years who received the Ad26.COV2.S COVID-19 vaccine or a placebo.

The chain has TRBV28 and TRBJ2-2; tentatively, D is TRBD2 (6 bases). V shed 1 base and J shed 4 bases, with 10 bases lying between them. The length of the CDR3 is 15 residues. Germline V gene lookup returns CDR1 MDHEN and CDR2 SYDVKM. In DNA form, the CDR3 reads TGTGCCAGCAGTTTATCTGGGACTCTCACCGGGGAGCTGTTTTTT. Protein product: CASSLSGTLTGELFF.

As DNA, the CDR3 is TGTGCCAGCTCACCAGTAAGGGGTTCGAACACCGGGGAGCTGTTTTTT. Amino acid sequence: CASSPVRGSNTGELFF. The chain carries TRBV18 and TRBJ2-2; D is possibly TRBD1 (5 bases). The CDR3 is 16 residues long. V lost 2 bases and J 0 bases, leaving 10 bases between the germline ends. CDR1 is KGHSH and CDR2 is LQKENI in the germline V gene.

The chain employs TRBV4-1 and TRBJ2-2, with 13 bases identical to TRBD2. V trimming: 1 base; J trimming: 0 bases; junction bases outside the gene matches: 8. The CDR3 is made up of 20 amino acids. CDR1 MGHRA and CDR2 YSYEKL come from the germline V gene. CDR3 residues: CASSQGIGLAGVSNTGELFF. CDR3 nucleotide sequence: TGCGCCAGCAGCCAAGGAATAGGACTAGCGGGAGTATCGAACACCGGGGAGCTGTTTTTT.

J is TRBJ2-1 and V is TRBV27; 12 nucleotides align to TRBD2. CDR1 and CDR2 from the germline V gene are MNHEY and SMNVEV (reference sequence). The CDR3 consists of 16 residues. J lost 3 bases, V lost 5 bases, and 5 bases had no gene match. The CDR3 sequence: CASSGLAGLIYNEQFF. CDR3 DNA: TGTGCCAGCAGTGGACTAGCGGGACTGATCTACAATGAGCAGTTCTTC.

The rearrangement uses TRBV5-1 and TRBJ1-6; weak D call: TRBD1 (5 bases). The CDR3 extends over 14 amino acids. The germline CDR1 and CDR2 sequences are SGHRS and YFSETQ. The germline V and J ends were trimmed by 0 bases and 8 bases, with 9 bases remaining between them. DNA of the CDR3: TGCGCCAGCAGCTTGGGGGGGGTCTATTCACCCCTCCACTTT. It is translated as CASSLGGVYSPLHF.

This clone has only one observation. The chain links TRBV6-5 to TRBJ1-5; no clear D. CDR3 length: 14 residues. V dropped 2 bases and J dropped 10 bases, with 15 bases sitting between them. The V gene's germline CDR1 is MNHEY and CDR2 SVGAGI. The DNA for the CDR3 is TGTGCCAGCAGTTACGGTCGGGGAATGTTACCCCAGCATTTT. It is translated as CASSYGRGMLPQHF.

This clone was seen once. The chain carries TRBV28 and TRBJ2-5, with TRBD2 identical over 7 bases. The V gene's germline CDR1 is MDHEN and CDR2 SYDVKM. Trimming removed 5 bases from V and 5 bases from J; junction bases left unmatched: 11. The CDR3 covers 15 residues. CDR3 protein: CASSRPSLAEETQYF. The CDR3 DNA reads as TGTGCCAGCAGTCGACCCTCGCTAGCGGAGGAGACCCAGTACTTC.

The chain employs TRBV7-7 and TRBJ2-5; the D gene is possibly TRBD1 (6 bases). The CDR3 has 15 amino acids. Looked up from germline, CDR1 is SSHAT and CDR2 is FNYEAQ (reference sequence). V was trimmed by 4 bases and J by 5 bases, leaving 17 bases between them. CDR3 sequence: CASSYRDTGRETQYF. DNA for the CDR3: TGTGCCAGCAGCTACCGGGACACAGGTCGGGAGACCCAGTACTTC.

V gene TRBV12-3 or TRBV12-4 combines with J gene TRBJ2-2; TRBD2 is a possible D gene (5 bases). CDR3 length equals 13 residues. V shed 2 bases and J shed 7 bases, with 8 bases lying between them. The CDR3 DNA reads TGTGCCAGCAGTTTAACTAGTCTCGGGGAGCTGTTTTTT. It specifies CASSLTSLGELFF.

V gene TRBV12-3 or TRBV12-4 combines with J gene TRBJ1-1; no reliable D call. The CDR3 runs to 12 residues. V shed 4 bases and J shed 8 bases, with 11 bases lying between them. CDR3 protein: CASSYAGLEAFF. As DNA, the CDR3 is TGTGCCAGCAGTTATGCAGGATTAGAAGCTTTCTTT.

J is TRBJ2-2 and V is TRBV9; TRBD2 matches 11 bases. J was trimmed by 0 bases and V by 4 bases; bases with no gene match: 2. Germline V gene lookup returns CDR1 SGDLS and CDR2 YYNGEE. This CDR3 is built from 16 residues. The CDR3 loop reads CASSRLAGTNTGELFF. CDR3 DNA: TGTGCCAGCAGCCGACTAGCGGGGACGAACACCGGGGAGCTGTTTTTT.

This rearrangement joins TRBV7-9 to TRBJ2-7; D is unclear. Germline values: CDR1 SEHNR, CDR2 FQNEAQ (reference sequence). Between the trimmed V and J ends, which lost 3 bases and 0 bases, there was a span of 9 bases. CDR3 length: 14 residues. For the CDR3, the DNA is TGTGCCAGCAGCTTCACGGGTCTCTCCTACGAGCAGTACTTC. Protein sequence: CASSFTGLSYEQYF.

This clone was seen only once. A much larger clonotype is one base distant, so this may be a read error. The chain couples TRBV4-3 to TRBJ1-5; 8 positions match TRBD1. Germline CDR1 and CDR2: LGHNA and YSLEER. The CDR3 runs to 15 residues. Losses at the gene ends were 3 bases for V and 3 bases for J; bases not matched to a gene: 4. The CDR3, as DNA: TGCGCCAGCAGCCACGGGACAGGATTCAATCAGCCCCAGCATTTT. Its protein is CASSHGTGFNQPQHF.

The CDR3, as DNA: TGTGCCAGCAGCCCTCGGGCAGGGGACCGCGTTGGGACGCAGTATTTT. Protein sequence: CASSPRAGDRVGTQYF. The gene calls are TRBV7-6 and TRBJ2-3; tentative D call: TRBD1 (6 bases). The CDR3 totals 16 residues. Trimming pared 5 bases from V and 9 bases from J, leaving 24 bases between. Germline V gene lookup returns CDR1 SGHVS and CDR2 FNYEAQ. The entire variable domain, with the rest obtained from reference TRBV7-6 and TRBJ2-3, is as follows: GAGVSQSPRYKVTKRGQDVALRCDPISGHVSLYWYRQALGQGPEFLTYFNYEAQQDKSGLPNDRFSAERPEGSISTLTIQRTEQRDSAMYRCASSPRAGDRVGTQYFGPGTRLTVL.

This chain links TRBV28 with TRBJ1-2; 7 nucleotides match TRBD1. Germline V gene data show CDR1 as MDHEN and CDR2 as SYDVKM. This CDR3 spans 14 amino acids. The V gene end was trimmed by 6 bases and the J gene end by 3 bases; junction bases not matched to a gene: 7. The CDR3, as DNA: TGTGCCAGCAGCAACGACAGGGTGGACTATGGCTACACCTTC. It yields the protein CASSNDRVDYGYTF.

This clone was recorded only once. The V gene is TRBV21-1, the J gene TRBJ2-2. TRBV21-1 is reported as a pseudogene. There are 15 residues in the CDR3. CDR3 in DNA: TGTGCCAGCCGTCGTCCGGGACCGAACACCGGGGAGCTGTTTTTT. It yields the protein CASRRPGPNTGELFF.

The rearrangement joins TRBV19 to TRBJ2-7, with D uncertain. V gave up 8 bases and J gave up 3 bases, with 11 bases separating them. Per germline, CDR1 LNHDA and CDR2 SQIVND (reference sequence). This CDR3 spans 12 amino acids. Here the CDR3 DNA reads TGTGCCAGTTCCTCTACCCACTACGAGCAGTACTTC. This translates into CASSSTHYEQYF.

The V call is TRBV18, the J call TRBJ1-2; a possible D gene is TRBD1 (5 bases). The ends were cut back, 0 bases at V and 8 bases at J, with 10 bases in the middle. The CDR3 loop spans 13 amino acids. The germline gives CDR1 KGHSH, CDR2 LQKENI. Here the CDR3 reads CASSPPDGAGYTF. CDR3 sequence (DNA): TGTGCCAGCTCACCACCGGACGGGGCAGGCTACACCTTC. The entire variable domain, with the rest obtained from reference TRBV18 and TRBJ1-2, is as follows: NAGVMQNPRHLVRRRGQEARLRCSPMKGHSHVYWYRQLPEEGLKFMVYLQKENIIDESGMPKERFSAEFPKEGPSILRIQQVVRGDSAAYFCASSPPDGAGYTFGSGTRLTVV.